Below, 30 T cell receptor beta chains from the same sample are listed, as sequenced in a study of T cell changes during pregnancy in multiple sclerosis. Libraries were prepared by immunoSEQ multiplex PCR; TCRdb keeps only in-frame clonotypes and omits some of them. This table holds approximately 100,000 clones, 90% to 95% found once. Source: peripheral blood, taken before pregnancy. Receptor source: a female donor with multiple sclerosis, enrolled in a pregnancy study.

The V gene is TRBV5-1, the J gene TRBJ2-7, with 7 bases identical to TRBD2. J lost 2 bases, V lost 0 bases, and 5 bases had no gene match. CDR3 size: 15 residues. The V gene's germline CDR1 is SGHRS and CDR2 YFSETQ. The CDR3 DNA follows: TGCGCCAGCAGCTTGGAGGCTAGCGGAGCCTACGAGCAGTACTTC. Translated: CASSLEASGAYEQYF.

This chain joins TRBV5-6 and TRBJ2-3; D not resolved. CDR3 length: 13 amino acids. Germline V gene data show CDR1 as SGHDT and CDR2 as YYEEEE. V dropped 0 bases and J dropped 3 bases, with 5 bases sitting between them. CDR3 region: CASSLVRTDTQYF. CDR3 DNA sequence: TGTGCCAGCAGCTTGGTTCGTACAGATACGCAGTATTTT.

This clone appeared a single time. This chain uses TRBV9 with TRBJ2-7; D might be TRBD2 (5 bases). CDR3 length equals 15 residues. The germline V gene encodes CDR1 SGDLS and CDR2 YYNGEE. Trimming stripped 0 bases from V and 3 bases from J, with 13 bases between. CDR3 loop: CASSVGAAHNYEQYF. The CDR3 nucleotides read TGTGCCAGCAGCGTAGGAGCGGCGCACAACTACGAGCAGTACTTC.

This chain links TRBV6-1 with TRBJ1-4; D unresolved. Germline V gene sequence: CDR1 MNHNS, CDR2 SASEGT. The CDR3 has 12 amino acids. Trimming left V 2 bases short and J 5 bases short, with 3 bases between. The CDR3 DNA is TGTGCCAGCAGTGAACTAAATGAAAAACTGTTTTTT. Its translation: CASSELNEKLFF.

J is TRBJ2-2 and V is TRBV6-5, with D unresolved. V was pared by 6 bases and J by 6 bases, with 8 bases between. The CDR3 is 12 residues long. Germline V gene sequence: CDR1 MNHEY, CDR2 SVGAGI. The CDR3 DNA reads TGTGCCAGCAGGGATCAGGCCGGGGAGCTGTTTTTT. It encodes CASRDQAGELFF.

V usage is TRBV6-1 and J usage is TRBJ1-4; D might be TRBD1 (5 bases). The CDR3 length is 13 residues. Germline CDR1 is MNHNS and CDR2 is SASEGT. The V end was cut by 1 base, the J end by 11 bases, with 11 bases between. CDR3 sequence (DNA): TGTGCCAGCAGTGAAGTGCAGGGTAACAAACTGTTTTTT. The encoded protein is CASSEVQGNKLFF.

V usage is TRBV6-6 and J usage is TRBJ2-7, with a possible D match to TRBD2 (6 bases). Germline CDR1 is MNHNY and CDR2 is SVGAGI (reference sequence). V was shortened by 3 bases and J by 0 bases, with 9 bases between the two germline ends. The CDR3 sequence is 14 residues long. CDR3 sequence: CASSYVRDSYEQYF. CDR3 bases: TGTGCCAGCAGTTATGTGCGGGACTCCTACGAGCAGTACTTC.

V usage is TRBV2 and J usage is TRBJ2-7, with 14 bases that match TRBD2. The ends lost 3 bases at V and 6 bases at J; junction bases unmatched: 7. This CDR3 spans 16 amino acids. Germline V lookup: CDR1 SNHLY, CDR2 FYNNEI. For the CDR3, the DNA is TGTGCCAGCAGTGAGCCGGGACTAGCGGGAGTAGGCGAGCAGTACTTC. Its translation: CASSEPGLAGVGEQYF.

The chain couples TRBV2 to TRBJ2-1, with D possibly being TRBD1 (5 bases). This CDR3 is built from 14 residues. V shed 3 bases and J shed 5 bases, with 11 bases lying between them. From germline, CDR1 is SNHLY and CDR2 FYNNEI. For the CDR3, the DNA is TGTGCCAGCAGTGAGAGGCAGGGAAACAATGAGCAGTTCTTC. Residues: CASSERQGNNEQFF. The full variable domain, completed using reference TRBV2 and TRBJ2-1, is EPEVTQTPSHQVTQMGQEVILRCVPISNHLYFYWYRQILGQKVEFLVSFYNNEISEKSEIFDDQFSVERPDGSNFTLKIRSTKLEDSAMYFCASSERQGNNEQFFGPGTRLTVL.

The chain recombines TRBV7-9 with TRBJ2-6; D gene uncertain. The length of the CDR3 is 15 residues. Germline V CDR1 and CDR2: SEHNR, FQNEAQ (reference sequence). Trimming removed 5 bases at V and 0 bases at J, with 8 bases between. For the CDR3, the DNA is TGTGCCAGCAGCCCCCCTAGCTCTGGGGCCAACGTCCTGACTTTC. Encoded protein: CASSPPSSGANVLTF.

The chain has TRBV11-1 and TRBJ2-1, with 8 bases fitting TRBD2. This CDR3 contains 16 residues. Germline CDR1 SGHAT, CDR2 FQDESV (reference sequence). J was trimmed by 1 base and V by 3 bases; bases with no gene match: 5. The CDR3 bases are TGTGCCAGCAGCTTTAGGCCTAGCGGGTCCTACAATGAGCAGTTCTTC. Amino acid sequence: CASSFRPSGSYNEQFF.

V gene TRBV2 combines with J gene TRBJ2-2, with 8 bases lining up with TRBD1. There are 14 residues in the CDR3. CDR1 is SNHLY, CDR2 FYNNEI, per germline. V lost 6 bases, J lost 6 bases, and 6 bases stayed unmatched. The CDR3 sequence: CASSRQGAAGELFF. DNA of the CDR3: TGTGCCAGCAGCAGGCAGGGGGCCGCCGGGGAGCTGTTTTTT.

The genes are TRBV10-3 and TRBJ2-4; 8 bases line up with TRBD2. V lost 6 bases to trimming and J lost 1 base; unmatched junction nucleotides: 8. This CDR3 comprises 16 residues. Per the germline V gene, CDR1 is ENHRY and CDR2 is SYGVKD. CDR3 bases: TGTGCCATCAGCCAAGCGGGGGAGGTGGCCAAAAACATTCAGTACTTC. It codes for CAISQAGEVAKNIQYF.

The V gene is TRBV5-1, the J gene TRBJ1-4; TRBD1 is a possible D gene (5 bases). CDR3 length equals 16 residues. Between the trimmed V and J ends, which lost 0 bases and 7 bases, there was a span of 16 bases. CDR1 and CDR2 (germline): SGHRS, YFSETQ. In nucleotides, the CDR3 is TGCGCCAGCAGCTTGGACATCGCGGGGGTCGGTGAAAAACTGTTTTTT. It is translated as CASSLDIAGVGEKLFF. Using reference TRBV5-1 and TRBJ1-4 for the parts outside the CDR3, the full variable domain is KAGVTQTPRYLIKTRGQQVTLSCSPISGHRSVSWYQQTPGQGLQFLFEYFSETQRNKGNFPGRFSGRQFSNSRSEMNVSTLELGDSALYLCASSLDIAGVGEKLFFGSGTQLSVL.

The chain links TRBV14 to TRBJ2-1; D is ambiguous. The CDR3 length is 15 residues. CDR1 is SGHDN, CDR2 FVKESK, per germline. V dropped 4 bases and J dropped 6 bases, with 16 bases sitting between them. Written as DNA, the CDR3 is TGTGCCAGCAGCCCTATCCTAGGTCGCAGCAATGAGCAGTTCTTC. Translated: CASSPILGRSNEQFF.

In nucleotides, the CDR3 is TGTGCCAGCAGTTACGCGGTACAGGGAGCTAACTATGGCTACACCTTC. Its translation is CASSYAVQGANYGYTF. The chain joins TRBV6-5 to TRBJ1-2; perhaps TRBD1 as D (6 bases). The length of the CDR3 is 16 residues. The V end was cut by 2 bases, the J end by 0 bases, with 13 bases between. Germline CDR1 is MNHEY and CDR2 is SVGAGI.

V is TRBV25-1 and J is TRBJ2-2, with a tentative D call TRBD2 (5 bases). Germline loops: CDR1 MGHDK, CDR2 SYGVNS. The CDR3 totals 12 residues. Trimming cost V 6 bases and J 6 bases, with 8 bases left between them. The CDR3 sequence: CASRGLAGELFF. CDR3 coding DNA: TGTGCCAGCAGAGGACTTGCCGGGGAGCTGTTTTTT.

The rearrangement uses TRBV14 and TRBJ2-1; D perhaps matches TRBD2 (6 bases). With 2 bases removed from V and 10 bases from J, the gap between germline ends came to 9 bases. This CDR3 is built from 12 residues. The germline CDR1 and CDR2 sequences are SGHDN and FVKESK. DNA for the CDR3: TGTGCCAGCAGCCAATTTCTAGCGGAGCAGTTCTTC. The encoded protein is CASSQFLAEQFF.

V is TRBV28 and J is TRBJ1-1; TRBD1 agrees at 7 bases. The germline CDR1 and CDR2 sequences are MDHEN and SYDVKM. The CDR3 has 15 amino acids. Trimming removed 4 bases from V and 4 bases from J; junction bases left unmatched: 9. The CDR3 reads CASSSPQGYGTEAFF. CDR3 in DNA: TGTGCCAGCAGTTCCCCACAGGGGTACGGCACTGAAGCTTTCTTT.

J is TRBJ1-4 and V is TRBV6-5; tentative D call: TRBD1 (5 bases). The CDR3 covers 15 residues. The V and J ends lost 6 bases and 0 bases respectively, with 11 bases between them. From germline, CDR1 is MNHEY and CDR2 SVGAGI. Here the CDR3 DNA reads TGTGCCAGCAGGCGAGGAGGGGCAACTAATGAAAAACTGTTTTTT. Its protein product is CASRRGGATNEKLFF.

V usage is TRBV27 and J usage is TRBJ2-1; 8 positions agree with TRBD2. The V and J ends lost 3 bases and 2 bases, in that order; junction bases with no gene match: 6. This CDR3 comprises 16 residues. CDR1 and CDR2 (germline): MNHEY, SMNVEV (reference sequence). CDR3 bases: TGTGCCAGCAGTTTTAGCGGGGCCCCTACCTACAATGAGCAGTTCTTC. It encodes CASSFSGAPTYNEQFF.

The chain combines TRBV5-1 with TRBJ1-4; tentatively, D is TRBD1 (5 bases). Germline V gives CDR1 SGHRS, CDR2 YFSETQ. Trimming stripped 2 bases from V and 8 bases from J, with 16 bases between. The CDR3 covers 15 residues. DNA of the CDR3: TGCGCCAGCAGCTTTCAAAAAACAGGAGACGAAAAACTGTTTTTT. Translation: CASSFQKTGDEKLFF.

The chain has TRBV27 and TRBJ2-7, with TRBD2 matching over 10 bases. The germline gives CDR1 MNHEY, CDR2 SMNVEV (reference sequence). The CDR3 sequence is 16 residues long. V lost 5 bases and J lost 5; bases outside the gene matches: 12. In DNA form, the CDR3 reads TGTGCCAGCAGTCCGAGACTAGCGGGCTTCGAGCACGAGCAGTACTTC. Amino acids: CASSPRLAGFEHEQYF.

The chain is built from TRBV28 and TRBJ2-7; 14 bases match TRBD2. Germline V CDR1 and CDR2: MDHEN, SYDVKM. The CDR3 is 16 residues long. V shed 7 bases, J shed 2 bases, and the junction held 7 bases outside the gene matches. The CDR3: CASTGWTSGGTYEQYF. CDR3 coding DNA: TGTGCCAGCACGGGATGGACTAGCGGGGGGACCTACGAGCAGTACTTC. The complete variable domain, with remaining parts taken from reference TRBV28 and TRBJ2-7, reads DVKVTQSSRYLVKRTGEKVFLECVQDMDHENMFWYRQDPGLGLRLIYFSYDVKMKEKGDIPEGYSVSREKKERFSLILESASTNQTSMYLCASTGWTSGGTYEQYFGPGTRLTVT.

This sequence joins TRBV4-3 and TRBJ2-1; D gene ambiguous. The germline CDR1 and CDR2 sequences are LGHNA and YSLEER. CDR3 length equals 16 residues. Trimming removed 2 bases from V and 0 bases from J, with 11 bases in between. The CDR3 nucleotides read TGCGCCAGCAGCCAAACCGGGTCCCCCTCCTACAATGAGCAGTTCTTC. Translation gives CASSQTGSPSYNEQFF.

The chain combines TRBV4-2 with TRBJ2-2, with D possibly matching TRBD2 (6 bases). This CDR3 is built from 17 residues. CDR1 and CDR2 from the germline V gene are LGHNA and YNFKEQ. Trimming took off 0 bases at V and 0 bases at J, with 11 bases between the two ends. The CDR3 spells CASSQDQASANTGELFF. The CDR3 DNA reads as TGTGCCAGCAGCCAAGATCAGGCTAGCGCGAACACCGGGGAGCTGTTTTTT.

The chain has TRBV6-5 and TRBJ1-5; weak D call: TRBD1 (6 bases). The germline CDR1 and CDR2 sequences are MNHEY and SVGAGI. The germline V and J ends were trimmed by 10 bases and 4 bases, with 20 bases remaining between them. The length of the CDR3 is 15 residues. This chain's CDR3 is CATASGRGRNQPQHF. The CDR3 region has the DNA TGTGCCACGGCCTCGGGCAGGGGTCGGAATCAGCCCCAGCATTTT.

This clone was seen only a few times. The chain uses TRBV14 and TRBJ1-3; weak D call: TRBD1 (5 bases). The CDR3 sequence is 15 residues long. Per germline, CDR1 SGHDN and CDR2 FVKESK. Deletions cut 0 bases from V and 2 bases from J, with 8 bases between. CDR3: CASSQDLGPGNTIYF. For the CDR3, the DNA is TGTGCCAGCAGCCAAGATTTGGGGCCTGGAAACACCATATATTTT.

V gene TRBV30 combines with J gene TRBJ2-4, with 7 bases that match TRBD1. The V and J ends lost 3 bases and 7 bases, in that order; junction bases with no gene match: 12. There are 15 residues in the CDR3. Germline V gene data show CDR1 as GTSNPN and CDR2 as SVGIG (reference sequence). The CDR3 is CAWRVKGAHSNIQYF. CDR3 coding DNA: TGTGCCTGGAGGGTGAAGGGGGCGCATAGCAACATTCAGTACTTC.

V usage is TRBV30 and J usage is TRBJ1-5; tentative D call: TRBD1 (5 bases). Germline CDR1 and CDR2: GTSNPN and SVGIG (reference sequence). This CDR3 contains 13 residues. The V end was cut by 5 bases, the J end by 5 bases, with 13 bases between. For the CDR3, the DNA is TGTGCCTGGGATCAGGGTGGCGATCAGCCCCAGCATTTT. Translated, it gives CAWDQGGDQPQHF.